The 5 T cell receptor beta chains reported below all come from one sample, sequenced in a study of blood T cell repertoires in COVID-19. Here immunoSEQ multiplex PCR was the method, and the copy in TCRdb shows in-frame clones only, minus some. The repertoire holds 130,000 to 150,000 clones, roughly 76% seen once, with roughly 8% in the top ten. The specimen was peripheral blood. These receptors all stem from a human donor with acute or convalescent COVID-19. The donor label of this sample is uncertain.

This chain links TRBV7-2 with TRBJ1-1; 9 bases agree with TRBD1. The CDR3 runs to 13 residues. Germline V gene lookup returns CDR1 SGHTA and CDR2 FQGNSA. Germline trimming cut 4 bases from V and 3 bases from J; bases unmatched to any gene: 0. The CDR3 bases are TGTGCCAGCAGCTGGGACAGGGACACTGAAGCTTTCTTT. Amino acids: CASSWDRDTEAFF.

This clone was seen at least ten times. This chain joins TRBV4-1 and TRBJ2-7; 7 bases fit TRBD1. The CDR3 totals 17 residues. Losses at the gene ends were 0 bases for V and 0 bases for J; bases not matched to a gene: 8. From germline, CDR1 is MGHRA and CDR2 YSYEKL. Written as DNA, the CDR3 is TGCGCCAGCAGCCAAGAAGGGGGCAGTTCGAGCTCCTACGAGCAGTACTTC. Its translation is CASSQEGGSSSSYEQYF.

The gene calls are TRBV9 and TRBJ1-2; 12 bases fit TRBD1. CDR1 SGDLS and CDR2 YYNGEE come from the germline V gene. This CDR3 is 13 amino acids long. The ends lost 7 bases at V and 8 bases at J; junction bases unmatched: 6. The CDR3 sequence is CASGTGGNRGYTF. CDR3 bases: TGTGCCAGCGGGACAGGGGGCAATCGGGGCTACACCTTC. Based on the CDR3 plus reference TRBV9 and TRBJ1-2, the full variable domain is DSGVTQTPKHLITATGQRVTLRCSPRSGDLSVYWYQQSLDQGLQFLIQYYNGEERAKGNILERFSAQQFPDLHSELNLSSLELGDSALYFCASGTGGNRGYTFGSGTRLTVV.

The chain couples TRBV5-6 to TRBJ1-2, with no clear D. The CDR3 is made up of 13 amino acids. Germline-derived CDR1 and CDR2 are SGHDT and YYEEEE. Trimming cost V 2 bases and J 8 bases, with 13 bases left between them. This CDR3 reads CASSLGRAWGYTF. DNA of the CDR3: TGTGCCAGCAGCTTAGGGAGGGCCTGGGGCTACACCTTC.

This sequence joins TRBV19 and TRBJ1-1; a possible D gene is TRBD1 (6 bases). This CDR3 has 15 residues. CDR1 LNHDA and CDR2 SQIVND come from the germline V gene (reference sequence). The V and J ends lost 2 bases and 1 base respectively, with 11 bases between them. This chain's CDR3 is CASSISPGANTEAFF. CDR3 DNA: TGTGCCAGTAGTATATCCCCAGGGGCGAACACTGAAGCTTTCTTT. Combining the CDR3 with reference TRBV19 and TRBJ1-1 gives the whole variable domain DGGITQSPKYLFRKEGQNVTLSCEQNLNHDAMYWYRQDPGQGLRLIYYSQIVNDFQKGDIAEGYSVSREKKESFPLTVTSAQKNPTAFYLCASSISPGANTEAFFGQGTRLTVV.